Listed below are T cell receptor beta chains from one sample, sequenced in a study of spatial heterogeneity in lung cancer. Using its own MiXCR run on the 5' RACE reads, TCRdb lists one record per CDR3 protein. This table holds over 50,000 distinct CDR3 sequences, approximately 6% found once. Sequenced material: PBMCs, taken at surgery. All receptors derive from a female donor with early-stage non-small cell lung cancer. Both conserved end residues are part of each CDR3. D genes are given only for firm matches. Size tells how often a clone was seen (once, few, many) or the class of an expanded clone, and some rows leave it out.

clone size	V gene	D gene	J gene	CDR3 DNA	CDR3 protein
few	TRBV12-3/TRBV12-4	TRBD1	TRBJ1-1	TGTGCCAGCAGTGCCAGGGGGCTGAACACTGAAGCTTTCTTT	CASSARGLNTEAFF
few	TRBV18	.	TRBJ2-7	TGTGCCAGCTCACCCCCCGGAGGAGCGGGCTCCTACGAGCAGTACTTC	CASSPPGGAGSYEQYF
few	TRBV3-1	.	TRBJ2-5	TGTGCCAGCAGCCAAGGTGGGGTCGAGACCCAGTACTTC	CASSQGGVETQYF
few	TRBV12-5	TRBD1	TRBJ1-2	TGTGCTAGTGGTCCCGGACAGGATGATGGCTACACCTTC	CASGPGQDDGYTF
few	TRBV11-3	TRBD1	TRBJ2-1	TGTGCCAGCAGCGTCCGGACAGGGGGCTACAATGAGCAGTTCTTC	CASSVRTGGYNEQFF
few	TRBV6-1	.	TRBJ2-2	TGTGCCAGCAGTGCGGGACGGAACACCGGGGAGCTGTTTTTT	CASSAGRNTGELFF
many	TRBV9	.	TRBJ1-1	TGTGCCAGCAGCGCTCAGGGATTAAACACTGAAGCTTTCTTT	CASSAQGLNTEAFF
few	TRBV10-3	.	TRBJ1-1	TGTGCCATCAGTGAATGGGACACTGAAGCTTTCTTT	CAISEWDTEAFF
many	TRBV6-5	TRBD1	TRBJ1-6	TGTGCCAGCAGATCCGGGACAGGGGTTAATTGGGGCGAATCCTATAATTCACCCCTCCACTTT	CASRSGTGVNWGESYNSPLHF
many	TRBV12-3/TRBV12-4	.	TRBJ1-3	TGTGCCAGCAGTTCACGACAGGCCTCTGGAAACACCATATATTTT	CASSSRQASGNTIYF
few	TRBV12-3/TRBV12-4	TRBD2	TRBJ2-1	TGTGCCAGCAGTTATCTTAGCGGGAGCTACAATGAGCAGTTCTTC	CASSYLSGSYNEQFF
.	TRBV29-1	TRBD1	TRBJ1-1	TGCAGCGTGTCGGCGGGGACAGCGAACACTGAAGCTTTCTTT	CSVSAGTANTEAFF
few	TRBV20-1	.	TRBJ1-1	TGCAGTGCTAGAGATCCCGGGGAGCGGAACACTGAAGCTTTCTTT	CSARDPGERNTEAFF
.	TRBV20-1	TRBD2	TRBJ2-1	TGCAGTGCTAGAGGTGCCGGGACTAGAACCGGCAATGAGCAGTTCTTC	CSARGAGTRTGNEQFF
many	TRBV20-1	TRBD1	TRBJ1-2	TGCAGTGCTAACCCTACAGGGGACTATGGCTACACCTTC	CSANPTGDYGYTF
.	TRBV12-3/TRBV12-4	.	TRBJ1-6	TGTGCCAGCGGCAGGGATAATTCACCCCTCCACTTT	CASGRDNSPLHF
many	TRBV29-1	.	TRBJ2-1	TGCAGCGGTGGAGAGACCCCCTACAATGAGCAGTTCTTC	CSGGETPYNEQFF
few	TRBV27	.	TRBJ1-1	TGTGCCAGCAGTTTAGATTGGCAGGGGTCGAACACTGAAGCTTTCTTT	CASSLDWQGSNTEAFF
many	TRBV7-2	TRBD2	TRBJ2-1	TGTGCCAGCAGCCCTTGGCTAGCGGGAGGCCTAGGCAATGAGCAGTTCTTC	CASSPWLAGGLGNEQFF
many	TRBV14	TRBD1	TRBJ1-2	TGTGCCAGCAGCCAAGAGTACAGGGGTGGCTACACCTTC	CASSQEYRGGYTF
.	TRBV19	.	TRBJ1-5	TGTGCCAGTAGTATGGAAGGAGGTGCCAATCAGCCCCAGCATTTT	CASSMEGGANQPQHF
many	TRBV10-3	.	TRBJ1-1	TGTGCCATCAGTGAGCTGGGGCCGAGAAGCACTGAAGCTTTCTTT	CAISELGPRSTEAFF